This TCR beta chain was documented in a study of low-dose radiotherapy and immunotherapy resistance in tumors. Turning to the study itself: Treatment consisted of nivolumab 240 mg every two weeks and ipilimumab 1 mg/kg every six weeks, given intravenously to patients. Daily intake of oral aspirin 300 mg by patients lasted four cycles and began on cycle 1 day 1.

The ends were cut back, 6 bases at V and 5 bases at J, with 19 bases in the middle. The CDR3 totals 15 residues. CDR1 is MNHEY, CDR2 SMNVEV, per germline (reference sequence). cDNA synthesis used a TRAV/TRBV-specific primer set for both chains. TCR amplification used roughly 20 PCR cycles, a constant-region primer and a V-primer adapter. One entry per CDR3 protein, called by TCRdb with MiXCR from the reads. The sample consists of 80,000 to 95,000 distinct CDR3 sequences, 9.4% of them appearing once. A few counts support this clonotype. Regarding time point: before trial treatment. The material was PBMCs, obtained before treatment. The chain uses TRBV27 and TRBJ1-1; TRBD1 might be the D (6 bases). The TCR comes from a male donor with prostate cancer. DNA for the CDR3: TGTGCCAGCAGCCTCTCTTGGGGGGCGACAACTGAAGCTTTCTTT. Translating gives CASSLSWGATTEAFF.